A selection of T cell receptor beta chains follows, all from one sample in a study of glioma-infiltrating T cells. Each CDR3 protein is one row after TCRdb ran MiXCR on the multiplex PCR reads. The table shows 95,000 to 110,000 distinct CDR3 sequences, with about 30% occurring only once. Material for sequencing was glioma tissue, nonneoplastic brain tissue, or PBMCs (not recorded which). All receptors derive from a human donor with low-grade glioma or glioblastoma, undergoing nonglioma brain surgery, or in good health (not recorded which). Both conserved end residues are part of each CDR3. The D gene is left open where the match is weak. Size is stated for part of the rows, as once, few or many counts, or as a class when the clone is expanded.

V	J	length	D	size	CDR3	DNA
TRBV7-2	TRBJ2-4	12	NA	many	CASSLPGNIQYF	TGTGCCAGCAGCTTACCGGGAAACATTCAGTACTTC
TRBV27	TRBJ1-1	16	NA	many	CASSLSDRAKNTEAFF	TGTGCCAGCAGTTTATCAGATCGGGCCAAGAACACTGAAGCTTTCTTT
TRBV19	TRBJ1-5	16	TRBD1	NA	CASSRGQEGSNQPQHF	TGTGCCAGTAGTAGAGGACAGGAGGGGAGCAATCAGCCCCAGCATTTT
TRBV2	TRBJ2-7	12	NA	NA	CASRATSYEQYF	TGTGCCAGCAGGGCAACTAGCTACGAGCAGTACTTC
TRBV6-6	TRBJ1-3	16	TRBD1	NA	CASSPPGQETGSTIYF	TGTGCCAGCAGTCCCCCGGGACAGGAGACTGGAAGCACCATATATTTT
TRBV7-2	TRBJ2-5	14	NA	NA	CASNLGWAKETQYF	TGTGCCAGCAACTTAGGGTGGGCGAAAGAGACCCAGTACTTC
TRBV7-2	TRBJ2-3	16	NA	many	CASSLSQWRRTDTQYF	TGTGCCAGCAGCTTAAGTCAGTGGAGAAGGACAGATACGCAGTATTTT
TRBV4-3	TRBJ2-7	15	TRBD2	few	CASSQPTSGIYEQYF	TGCGCCAGCAGCCAACCGACTAGCGGTATCTACGAGCAGTACTTC
TRBV4-2	TRBJ1-2	17	NA	few	CASSRNYAGTRTADYTF	TGTGCCAGCAGCCGGAACTATGCCGGGACAAGAACGGCGGACTACACCTTC
TRBV2	TRBJ1-5	15	NA	few	CASSARGLSNQPQHF	TGTGCCAGCAGTGCCAGGGGACTTAGCAATCAGCCCCAGCATTTT
TRBV19	TRBJ1-5	16	TRBD1	NA	CASSIQRQGANLPQHF	TGTGCCAGTAGTATACAGAGGCAGGGGGCGAATCTTCCCCAGCATTTT
TRBV14	TRBJ1-6	14	NA	many	CASSQVIGNSPLHF	TGTGCCAGCAGCCAAGTAATTGGAAATTCACCCCTCCACTTT